The 23 T cell receptor beta chains reported below all come from one sample, sequenced in a study of CD8+ T cells in alopecia areata. Sequencing used cDNA as its template, made by extracting RNA and reverse transcribing it. The data were produced by immunoSEQ multiplex PCR, yet TCRdb's version contains in-frame clones alone and is incomplete. The data hold over 150,000 clones, with 50% to 70% observed a single time. This specimen was CD4+ T cells sorted from blood, taken at week 0. The receptor source for this set is a human donor with alopecia areata.

This clone has just one count. V and J are TRBV30 and TRBJ1-5; possibly TRBD1 for D (5 bases). The CDR3 runs 13 residues. The V and J ends lost 0 bases and 6 bases respectively, with 9 bases between them. The V gene's germline CDR1 is GTSNPN and CDR2 SVGIG (reference sequence). CDR3 amino acids: CAWSVRRAQPQHF. The CDR3 DNA follows: TGTGCCTGGAGTGTACGCAGGGCTCAGCCCCAGCATTTT.

This clone turned up a few times. V usage is TRBV30 and J usage is TRBJ2-7; D ambiguous. CDR1 GTSNPN and CDR2 SVGIG come from the germline V gene (reference sequence). V was pared by 0 bases and J by 4 bases, with 19 bases between. The CDR3 length is 16 residues. CDR3 loop: CAWSVMVGFSSYEQYF. The CDR3 nucleotides are TGTGCCTGGAGTGTAATGGTCGGGTTTTCGAGTTACGAGCAGTACTTC.

The chain uses TRBV29-1 and TRBJ2-3; tentative D call: TRBD2 (6 bases). The germline V gene encodes CDR1 SQVTM and CDR2 ANQGSEA. The CDR3 runs to 15 residues. The V end was cut by 0 bases, the J end by 1 base, with 11 bases between. The CDR3 spells CSVEDSPGGTDTQYF. DNA of the CDR3: TGCAGCGTTGAAGATAGCCCGGGGGGCACAGATACGCAGTATTTT.

This clone has more than one count but fewer than ten. CDR3 coding DNA: TGTGCCAGTAGTATCGGGCAGTACCTTACCGGGGAGCTGTTTTTT. Translated: CASSIGQYLTGELFF. The rearrangement joins TRBV19 to TRBJ2-2; no definite D call. The germline V gene has CDR1 LNHDA and CDR2 SQIVND (reference sequence). V lost 3 bases, J lost 5 bases, and 13 bases lay in between. The CDR3 covers 15 residues.

The chain's CDR3 is CASSVGADLYGYTF. CDR3 DNA: TGCGCCAGCAGCGTAGGGGCGGACCTCTATGGCTACACCTTC. V and J are TRBV5-1 and TRBJ1-2; tentatively, D is TRBD1 (5 bases). The germline gives CDR1 SGHRS, CDR2 YFSETQ. V was cut by 4 bases and J by 4 bases, with 14 bases left in between. CDR3 length equals 14 residues.

This clone occurred a few times. The chain recombines TRBV6-5 with TRBJ2-1, with a possible D match to TRBD1 (6 bases). Germline V gene data show CDR1 as MNHEY and CDR2 as SVGAGI. The CDR3 length is 13 residues. Trimming shortened V by 5 bases and J by 11 bases, and 16 bases separated the two germline ends. The CDR3 sequence: CASSDQGSLKQFF. CDR3 nucleotide sequence: TGTGCCAGCAGTGATCAGGGGTCCCTAAAGCAGTTCTTC.

J is TRBJ2-7 and V is TRBV5-1, with D perhaps assigned TRBD1 or TRBD2 (5 bases each). Germline CDR1 reads SGHRS; CDR2 reads YFSETQ. Between the trimmed V and J ends, which lost 4 bases and 2 bases, there was a span of 13 bases. This CDR3 has 14 residues. The CDR3 region is CASSTKGRTYEQYF. The CDR3 DNA sequence: TGCGCCAGCAGCACAAAGGGACGTACCTACGAGCAGTACTTC.

This sequence joins TRBV27 and TRBJ1-2; D is unclear. V was clipped by 3 bases and J by 8 bases, with 19 bases between them. This CDR3 comprises 15 residues. The germline CDR1 and CDR2 sequences are MNHEY and SMNVEV (reference sequence). The CDR3, as DNA: TGTGCCAGCAGTTTCCAGACCGGGCCCCTGAAGGGCTACACCTTC. This sequence encodes CASSFQTGPLKGYTF.

The V gene is TRBV7-2, the J gene TRBJ1-5; 8 positions agree with TRBD1. The CDR3 spans 17 residues. Germline V gene data show CDR1 as SGHTA and CDR2 as FQGNSA. The J segment lost 0 bases and the V segment lost 5 bases, leaving 9 bases of the junction unmatched. The CDR3 coding sequence is TGTGCCAGCAGCATCCTCGGGACAGGTTTTAGCAATCAGCCCCAGCATTTT. It translates to CASSILGTGFSNQPQHF.

The J gene is TRBJ1-4, the V gene TRBV29-1, with TRBD1 as a possible D gene (6 bases). Trimming removed 1 base at V and 7 bases at J, with 19 bases between. The CDR3 is made up of 16 amino acids. Looked up from germline, CDR1 is SQVTM and CDR2 is ANQGSEA. Here the CDR3 reads CSVEVKRGSEGEKLFF. CDR3 DNA: TGCAGCGTTGAAGTGAAAAGGGGGTCGGAGGGTGAAAAACTGTTTTTT.

The rearrangement joins TRBV5-1 to TRBJ2-5; D gene uncertain. This CDR3 has 13 residues. Deletions cut 0 bases from V and 2 bases from J, with 5 bases between. Germline V lookup: CDR1 SGHRS, CDR2 YFSETQ. As DNA, the CDR3 is TGCGCCAGCAGCTTGGCTCAGCAAGAGACCCAGTACTTC. Encoded protein: CASSLAQQETQYF.

DNA for the CDR3: TGTGCCAGCAGCCAAGCTCTGGGCCGGGGCACTGAAGCTTTCTTT. Protein: CASSQALGRGTEAFF. The V gene is TRBV14, the J gene TRBJ1-1; D unclear. This CDR3 comprises 15 residues. Germline lookup yields CDR1 SGHDN and CDR2 FVKESK. The ends were cut back, 1 base at V and 4 bases at J, with 13 bases in the middle.

This clone has only a few counts. The chain joins TRBV2 to TRBJ2-5; TRBD2 matches 7 bases. Looked up from germline, CDR1 is SNHLY and CDR2 is FYNNEI. The CDR3 has 15 residues. V lost 6 bases to trimming and J lost 5 bases; unmatched junction nucleotides: 12. In DNA, the CDR3 is TGTGCCAGCAGCCGTCCCGGTGGGGGGGGTGAGACCCAGTACTTC. It is translated as CASSRPGGGGETQYF.

The chain combines TRBV7-3 with TRBJ1-1; 8 bases line up with TRBD1. With V trimmed by 4 bases and J by 6 bases, 4 bases remained unmatched. The germline gives CDR1 SGHTA, CDR2 FQGTGA. This CDR3 has 13 residues. CDR3 DNA: TGTGCCAGCAGCTCACAACAGGGGGCTGAAGCTTTCTTT. This codes for CASSSQQGAEAFF.

V gene TRBV6-5 combines with J gene TRBJ1-2, with 9 bases matching TRBD1. CDR1 is MNHEY and CDR2 is SVGAGI in the germline V gene. The CDR3 has 13 amino acids. The V and J ends lost 5 bases and 6 bases, in that order; junction bases with no gene match: 4. The CDR3 DNA follows: TGTGCCAGCAGTGACAGGGGGAAGGATGGCTACACCTTC. Translating gives CASSDRGKDGYTF.

The rearrangement uses TRBV5-1 and TRBJ2-5; TRBD1 matches 9 bases. This CDR3 is 15 amino acids long. Germline trimming cut 2 bases from V and 4 bases from J; bases unmatched to any gene: 6. Germline V gene lookup returns CDR1 SGHRS and CDR2 YFSETQ. The DNA of the CDR3 is TGCGCCAGCAGCTTACAGGGGGCAAGTGGAGAGACCCAGTACTTC. Protein sequence: CASSLQGASGETQYF.

A single count supports this clone. The V gene is TRBV6-6, the J gene TRBJ1-2; 8 bases map to TRBD1. CDR1 and CDR2 from the germline V gene are MNHNY and SVGAGI (reference sequence). V dropped 0 bases and J dropped 3; count of bases not matched to a gene: 3. The CDR3 totals 15 residues. CDR3 residues: CASSYSAGGDYGYTF. CDR3 bases: TGTGCCAGCAGTTACTCTGCAGGGGGCGACTATGGCTACACCTTC.

The chain recombines TRBV30 with TRBJ2-7; 9 bases map to TRBD1. Germline CDR1 and CDR2: GTSNPN and SVGIG (reference sequence). Trimming at V came to 4 bases and at J to 4 bases, leaving 14 bases not matched to a gene. This CDR3 is 16 amino acids long. The CDR3 sequence: CAWNKEEGQGIYEQYF. For the CDR3, the DNA is TGTGCCTGGAACAAAGAGGAGGGACAGGGTATTTACGAGCAGTACTTC.

The CDR3 sequence: CACTWGNYGYTF. CDR3 sequence (DNA): TGTGCCTGTACTTGGGGGAACTATGGCTACACCTTC. The chain uses TRBV30 and TRBJ1-2; weak D call: TRBD1 (5 bases). Germline V gene data show CDR1 as GTSNPN and CDR2 as SVGIG (reference sequence). Trimming stripped 6 bases from V and 2 bases from J, with 10 bases between. The CDR3 length is 12 residues.

The chain carries TRBV5-1 and TRBJ1-1; 11 bases are shared with TRBD1. This CDR3 region has 15 residues. J lost 4 bases, V lost 4 bases, and 6 bases had no gene match. From germline, CDR1 is SGHRS and CDR2 YFSETQ. As DNA, the CDR3 is TGCGCCAGCAGCGGCCGGGACAGGGGGAGCACTGAAGCTTTCTTT. Its protein product is CASSGRDRGSTEAFF.

This chain joins TRBV30 and TRBJ1-2; no clear D gene. The CDR3 covers 12 residues. Trimming shortened V by 2 bases and J by 7 bases, and 11 bases separated the two germline ends. Germline loops: CDR1 GTSNPN, CDR2 SVGIG (reference sequence). The CDR3 loop is CAWSTMGSGYTF. The CDR3 coding sequence is TGTGCCTGGAGTACGATGGGTAGTGGCTACACCTTC.

The chain recombines TRBV4-2 with TRBJ2-1, with TRBD2 matching 11 bases. Germline V gene sequence: CDR1 LGHNA, CDR2 YNFKEQ. J was trimmed by 7 bases and V by 0 bases; bases with no gene match: 8. This CDR3 contains 17 residues. CDR3 DNA: TGTGCCAGCAGCCAAGAGGTTAGCGGGGGGGTCTGGAATGAGCAGTTCTTC. Amino acids: CASSQEVSGGVWNEQFF.

The gene calls are TRBV7-9 and TRBJ1-2, with D possibly being TRBD1 (5 bases). The CDR3 contains 14 residues. In germline, CDR1 is SEHNR, CDR2 FQNEAQ (reference sequence). V lost 11 bases, J lost 0 bases, and 16 bases lay in between. The chain's CDR3 is CAWGRAKSNYGYTF. Written as DNA, the CDR3 is TGTGCCTGGGGCAGGGCAAAGTCTAACTATGGCTACACCTTC.